These 11 T cell receptor beta chains were sequenced from one sample in a study of shared clonotypes between healthy human individuals. The repertoire was sequenced with immunoSEQ multiplex PCR; TCRdb's copy has only in-frame clones and lacks some. The sample contains around 2.5 million clones, 80% to 95% of which appear only once. Sequencing was done on a sample of naive CD4+ T cells from PBMCs. Specified subset: CD45RA+ positively selected. The source is a young man in good health. Some clones in this sample may be carry-over from other donors' samples.

The gene calls are TRBV7-2 and TRBJ2-7, with 7 positions matching TRBD1. Losses at the gene ends were 6 bases for V and 5 bases for J; bases not matched to a gene: 19. CDR3 length: 17 amino acids. Germline CDR1 SGHTA, CDR2 FQGNSA. The CDR3 nucleotides are TGTGCCAGCAGTTACCAGACAGGGCGGGTCATCGTCCACGAGCAGTACTTC. Translated, it gives CASSYQTGRVIVHEQYF.

Regarding this clone: The sample carries other DNA sequences with the same CDR3. V is TRBV5-1 and J is TRBJ2-1; 10 bases match TRBD2. The trim removed 4 bases at V and 0 bases at J, leaving 1 base unmatched. The CDR3 is 15 residues long. The V gene's germline CDR1 is SGHRS and CDR2 YFSETQ. The CDR3 loop reads CASSRTSGSYNEQFF. CDR3 nucleotide sequence: TGCGCCAGCAGCAGGACTAGCGGCTCCTACAATGAGCAGTTCTTC.

The chain uses TRBV7-2 and TRBJ2-1; 16 bases map to TRBD2. Unmatched junction bases numbered 16, after V lost 0 bases and J lost 8 bases. Germline assignment: CDR1 SGHTA and CDR2 FQGNSA. The CDR3 extends over 21 amino acids. The CDR3 protein is CASSLAPRGLAGGPVDHEQFF. Written as DNA, the CDR3 is TGTGCCAGCAGCTTAGCTCCCCGGGGACTAGCGGGAGGGCCGGTTGACCATGAGCAGTTCTTC.

The chain is built from TRBV5-1 and TRBJ2-5, with D perhaps TRBD1 (5 bases). Trimming removed 3 bases at V and 5 bases at J, with 20 bases between. Per the germline V gene, CDR1 is SGHRS and CDR2 is YFSETQ. The CDR3 is 16 amino acids. DNA for the CDR3: TGCGCCAGCAGCTGGGGCGGTGGGGATAGGTCGGAGACCCAGTACTTC. Amino acids: CASSWGGGDRSETQYF.

The V call is TRBV7-3, the J call TRBJ2-3; D unclear. This CDR3 has 13 amino acids. Germline V gene lookup returns CDR1 SGHTA and CDR2 FQGTGA. V lost 4 bases to trimming and J lost 2 bases, with 7 bases between them. The CDR3 sequence: CASSSANTDTQYF. CDR3 coding DNA: TGTGCCAGCAGCTCGGCCAACACAGATACGCAGTATTTT.

A note on this clone: The same CDR3 can be traced to other DNA sequences in this sample. V and J are TRBV27 and TRBJ1-1; the match to TRBD1 covers 7 bases. The CDR3 is 13 amino acids. Germline V gives CDR1 MNHEY, CDR2 SMNVEV (reference sequence). V lost 6 bases to trimming and J lost 6 bases; unmatched junction nucleotides: 7. The CDR3 sequence is CASSLTGVAEAFF. The CDR3 nucleotides are TGTGCCAGCAGCCTAACAGGGGTGGCTGAAGCTTTCTTT.

In this sample, this clone turned up once. This sequence joins TRBV6-5 and TRBJ2-3; no definite D call. V lost 6 bases and J 6 bases, leaving 13 bases between the germline ends. Germline loops: CDR1 MNHEY, CDR2 SVGAGI. CDR3 length: 13 residues. DNA for the CDR3: TGTGCCAGCAGCCCTACGGTGGGGGATACGCAGTATTTT. Translated: CASSPTVGDTQYF.

This rearrangement joins TRBV5-1 to TRBJ2-1; D is uncertain. V was shortened by 3 bases and J by 2 bases, with 9 bases between the two germline ends. The germline gives CDR1 SGHRS, CDR2 YFSETQ. This CDR3 contains 14 residues. This CDR3 is CASSSQTTYNEQFF. The CDR3 DNA follows: TGCGCCAGCAGCTCACAGACGACCTACAATGAGCAGTTCTTC. The variable domain in full, completed from reference TRBV5-1 and TRBJ2-1, reads KAGVTQTPRYLIKTRGQQVTLSCSPISGHRSVSWYQQTPGQGLQFLFEYFSETQRNKGNFPGRFSGRQFSNSRSEMNVSTLELGDSALYLCASSSQTTYNEQFFGPGTRLTVL.

The rearrangement uses TRBV15 and TRBJ2-5, with 7 bases identical to TRBD2. This CDR3 contains 16 residues. V shed 4 bases and J 0 bases; nucleotides not matched to a gene: 8. Germline V gene sequence: CDR1 LNHNV, CDR2 YYDKDF (reference sequence). The CDR3 DNA follows: TGTGCCACCAGCACGGGCGGGAGTGCCCACCAAGAGACCCAGTACTTC. Translation: CATSTGGSAHQETQYF.

A word on this clone: The junction departs from germline at one end; a sequencing error may be responsible. The chain is built from TRBV6-1 and TRBJ2-7; unclear D gene. Germline V lookup: CDR1 MNHNS, CDR2 SASEGT. The CDR3 consists of 13 residues. CDR3: CASGEFGRYEQYF. The CDR3 coding sequence is TGTGCCAGCGGTGAATTCGGCCGATACGAGCAGTACTTC.

For the CDR3, the DNA is TGTGCCAGCAGCTTAGGTGATGCCTACGAGCAGTACTTC. It yields the protein CASSLGDAYEQYF. The chain couples TRBV11-2 to TRBJ2-7, with D unresolved. This CDR3 comprises 13 residues. V gave up 1 base and J gave up 2 bases, with 6 bases separating them. Germline values: CDR1 SGHAT, CDR2 FQNNGV.